These T cell receptor beta chains were read from a single sample in a study of identical twins. A single record per CDR3 protein comes from TCRdb applying MiXCR to the 5' RACE reads. The sample consists of 600,000 to 850,000 distinct CDR3 sequences, over 15% of them appearing once. These same records also appear under a second study, on T cells expressing NK-cell markers.

The material sequenced was PBMCs. Receptor source: a woman aged 18-35 years in good health. CDR3s include the opening cysteine and the closing phenylalanine or tryptophan. A D gene is named only where the DNA matches it firmly. Clone size is shown for a subset of rows, as once, few, many or a class of expanded clone.

v_gene	abundance	d_gene	j_gene	CDR3aa	CDR3nt
TRBV6-5	NA	NA	TRBJ1-1	CASSYSVRRNTEAFF	TGTGCCAGCAGTTACTCAGTCAGAAGGAACACTGAAGCTTTCTTT
TRBV20-1	NA	NA	TRBJ2-3	CSAPSEPTDTQYF	TGCAGTGCACCTTCGGAGCCCACAGATACGCAGTATTTT
TRBV7-2	NA	NA	TRBJ2-7	CASASRVSYEQYF	TGTGCCAGCGCCTCGAGGGTCTCCTACGAGCAGTACTTC
TRBV19	NA	TRBD2	TRBJ2-1	CASSIDWEGRLRNEQFF	TGTGCCAGTAGTATAGATTGGGAGGGAAGGTTGCGCAATGAGCAGTTCTTC
TRBV5-5	NA	TRBD1	TRBJ1-4	CASGYRTGDEKLFF	TGTGCCAGCGGTTATCGGACAGGGGATGAAAAACTGTTTTTT
TRBV11-1	NA	NA	TRBJ2-5	CASSPHPGQETQYF	TGTGCCAGCAGCCCCCACCCGGGCCAAGAGACCCAGTACTTC
TRBV25-1	few	NA	TRBJ2-7	CASRTLGGEQYF	TGTGCCAGCAGGACCCTGGGGGGCGAGCAGTACTTC
TRBV3-1	NA	NA	TRBJ2-1	CASSWLAAANEQFF	TGTGCCAGCAGCTGGCTAGCCGCCGCCAATGAGCAGTTCTTC
TRBV4-3	few	TRBD1	TRBJ2-1	CASSQFPGQGAHEQFF	TGCGCCAGCAGCCAATTCCCGGGACAGGGAGCTCATGAGCAGTTCTTC
TRBV12-3/TRBV12-4	NA	TRBD2	TRBJ2-1	CASWTSSYNEQFF	TGTGCCAGCTGGACTAGCTCCTACAATGAGCAGTTCTTC
TRBV20-1	NA	TRBD1	TRBJ2-2	CSAIDRGTGELFF	TGCAGTGCTATAGACAGGGGAACCGGGGAGCTGTTTTTT
TRBV12-3/TRBV12-4	NA	NA	TRBJ1-5	CASTFRDRNQPQHF	TGTGCCAGCACCTTTCGGGACCGCAATCAGCCCCAGCATTTT
TRBV30	few	TRBD1	TRBJ2-7	CAWVRQGAVYEQYF	TGTGCCTGGGTCAGACAGGGGGCGGTCTACGAGCAGTACTTC
TRBV6-6	few	NA	TRBJ2-3	CASSYRSNTQYF	TGTGCCAGCAGTTACAGGTCGAATACGCAGTATTTT
TRBV29-1	few	NA	TRBJ2-3	CSVRGTEDDTDTQYF	TGCAGCGTCCGCGGGACTGAGGATGACACAGATACGCAGTATTTT
TRBV4-3	few	NA	TRBJ2-6	CASSQDLRSGANVLTF	TGCGCCAGCAGCCAAGATCTTAGGTCTGGGGCCAACGTCCTGACTTTC
TRBV25-1	few	NA	TRBJ1-1	CASSAPGMNTEAFF	TGTGCCAGCAGTGCCCCTGGGATGAACACTGAAGCTTTCTTT